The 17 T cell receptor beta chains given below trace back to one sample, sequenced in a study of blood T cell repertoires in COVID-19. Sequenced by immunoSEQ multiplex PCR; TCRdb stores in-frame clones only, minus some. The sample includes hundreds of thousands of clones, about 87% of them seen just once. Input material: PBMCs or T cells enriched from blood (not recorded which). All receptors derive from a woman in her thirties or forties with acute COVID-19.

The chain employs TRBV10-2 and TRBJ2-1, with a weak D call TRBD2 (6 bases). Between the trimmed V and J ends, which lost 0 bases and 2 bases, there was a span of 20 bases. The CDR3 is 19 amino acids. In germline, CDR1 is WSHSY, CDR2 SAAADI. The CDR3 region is CASSESFSAGGSTYNEQFF. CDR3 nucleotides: TGCGCCAGCAGTGAGTCGTTTTCAGCGGGTGGATCAACCTACAATGAGCAGTTCTTC.

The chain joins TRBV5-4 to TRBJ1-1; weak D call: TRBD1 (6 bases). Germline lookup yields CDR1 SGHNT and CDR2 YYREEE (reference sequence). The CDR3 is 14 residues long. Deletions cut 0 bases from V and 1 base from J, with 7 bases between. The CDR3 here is CASSLDRANTEAFF. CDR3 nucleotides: TGTGCCAGCAGCTTGGACAGGGCGAACACTGAAGCTTTCTTT.

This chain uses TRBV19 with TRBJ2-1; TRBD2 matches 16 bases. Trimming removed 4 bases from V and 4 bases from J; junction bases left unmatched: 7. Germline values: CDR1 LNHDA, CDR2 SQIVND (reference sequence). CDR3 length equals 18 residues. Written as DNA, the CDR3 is TGTGCCAGTAGTACCCCGGGACTAGCGGGAGGGGCTTACAATGAGCAGTTCTTC. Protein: CASSTPGLAGGAYNEQFF.

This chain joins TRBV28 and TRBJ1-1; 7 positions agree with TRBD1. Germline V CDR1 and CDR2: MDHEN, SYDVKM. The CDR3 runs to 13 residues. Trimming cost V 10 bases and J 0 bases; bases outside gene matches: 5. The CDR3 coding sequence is TGTGCCATCCAAACAGGGGTGAACACTGAAGCTTTCTTT. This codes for CAIQTGVNTEAFF.

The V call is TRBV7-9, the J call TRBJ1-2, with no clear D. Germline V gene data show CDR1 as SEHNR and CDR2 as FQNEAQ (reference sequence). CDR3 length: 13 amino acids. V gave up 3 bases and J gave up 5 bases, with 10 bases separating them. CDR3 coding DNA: TGTGCCAGCAGCTTTTCAATCCGGTATGGCTACACCTTC. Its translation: CASSFSIRYGYTF.

The CDR3 protein is CASSSGTSEQFF. The CDR3 bases are TGTGCCAGCAGCTCCGGGACTAGCGAGCAGTTCTTC. The rearrangement uses TRBV14 and TRBJ2-1; the match to TRBD2 covers 9 bases. J lost 10 bases, V lost 5 bases, and 3 bases had no gene match. Germline CDR1 and CDR2: SGHDN and FVKESK. The CDR3 is made up of 12 amino acids. The variable domain in full, with the rest retrieved from reference TRBV14 and TRBJ2-1, is EAGVTQFPSHSVIEKGQTVTLRCDPISGHDNLYWYRRVMGKEIKFLLHFVKESKQDESGMPNNRFLAERTGGTYSTLKVQPAELEDSGVYFCASSSGTSEQFFGPGTRLTVL.

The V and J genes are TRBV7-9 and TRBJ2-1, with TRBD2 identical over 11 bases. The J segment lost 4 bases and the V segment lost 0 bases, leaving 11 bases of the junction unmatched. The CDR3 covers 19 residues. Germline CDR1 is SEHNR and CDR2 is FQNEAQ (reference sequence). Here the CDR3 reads CASSLALGSGRAYYNEQFF. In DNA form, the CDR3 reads TGTGCCAGCAGCTTAGCCCTGGGTAGCGGGAGGGCGTATTACAATGAGCAGTTCTTC.

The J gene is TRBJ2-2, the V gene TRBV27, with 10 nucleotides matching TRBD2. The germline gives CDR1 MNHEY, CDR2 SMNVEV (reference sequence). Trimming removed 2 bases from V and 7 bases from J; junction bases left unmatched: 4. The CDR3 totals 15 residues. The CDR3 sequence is CASSLASGSVGELFF. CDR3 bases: TGTGCCAGCAGTTTAGCTAGCGGGAGTGTCGGGGAGCTGTTTTTT.

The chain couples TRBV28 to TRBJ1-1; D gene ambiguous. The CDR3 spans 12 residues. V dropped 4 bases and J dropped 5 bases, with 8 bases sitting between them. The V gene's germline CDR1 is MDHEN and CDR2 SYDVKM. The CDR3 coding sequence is TGTGCCAGCAGTTCGTCGGAGACTGAAGCTTTCTTT. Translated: CASSSSETEAFF.

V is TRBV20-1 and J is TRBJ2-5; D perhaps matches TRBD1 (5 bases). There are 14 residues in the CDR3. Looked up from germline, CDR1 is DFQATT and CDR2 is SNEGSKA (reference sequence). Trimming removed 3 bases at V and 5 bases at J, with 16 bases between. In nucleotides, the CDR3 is TGCAGTGCTAGTGCAGGGATGGTTTCGGAGACCCAGTACTTC. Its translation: CSASAGMVSETQYF.

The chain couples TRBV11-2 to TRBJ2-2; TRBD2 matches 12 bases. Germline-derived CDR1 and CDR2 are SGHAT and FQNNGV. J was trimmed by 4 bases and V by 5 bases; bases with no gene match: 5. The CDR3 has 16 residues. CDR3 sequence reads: CASSSGLAGLTGELFF. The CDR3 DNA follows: TGTGCCAGCAGCAGCGGACTAGCGGGGCTCACCGGGGAGCTGTTTTTT.

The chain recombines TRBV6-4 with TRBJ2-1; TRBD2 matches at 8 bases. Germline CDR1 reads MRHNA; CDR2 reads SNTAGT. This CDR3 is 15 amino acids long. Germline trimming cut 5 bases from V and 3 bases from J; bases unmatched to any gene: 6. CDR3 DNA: TGTGCCAGCAGTCGACTGGCGGGAGGCTACAATGAGCAGTTCTTC. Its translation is CASSRLAGGYNEQFF.

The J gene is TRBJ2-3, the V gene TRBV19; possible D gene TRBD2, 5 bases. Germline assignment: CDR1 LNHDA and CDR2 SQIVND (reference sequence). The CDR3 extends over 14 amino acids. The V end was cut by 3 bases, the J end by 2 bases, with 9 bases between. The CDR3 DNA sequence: TGTGCCAGTAGTATTCGGGAATACACAGATACGCAGTATTTT. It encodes CASSIREYTDTQYF.

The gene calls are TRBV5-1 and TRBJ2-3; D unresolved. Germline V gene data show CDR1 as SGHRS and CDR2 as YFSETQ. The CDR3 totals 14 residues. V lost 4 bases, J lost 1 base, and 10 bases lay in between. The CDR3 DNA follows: TGCGCCAGCAGCGCACTATCGGGCACAGATACGCAGTATTTT. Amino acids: CASSALSGTDTQYF.

CDR3 nucleotides: TGTGCCAGCTCACCAGGCGGACAGGCGGCTGCAACTAATGAAAAACTGTTTTTT. Its translation is CASSPGGQAAATNEKLFF. The rearrangement links TRBV18 to TRBJ1-4; 7 bases line up with TRBD1. Germline values: CDR1 KGHSH, CDR2 LQKENI. V gave up 2 bases and J gave up 0 bases; unmatched junction bases: 9. There are 18 residues in the CDR3.

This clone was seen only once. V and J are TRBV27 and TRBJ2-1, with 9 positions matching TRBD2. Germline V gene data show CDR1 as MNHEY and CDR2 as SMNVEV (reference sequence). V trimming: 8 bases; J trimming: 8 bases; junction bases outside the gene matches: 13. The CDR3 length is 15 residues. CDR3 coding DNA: TGTGCCAGCTATAAAGGTGGGCCTAGCGGGGATGAGCAGTTCTTC. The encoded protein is CASYKGGPSGDEQFF.

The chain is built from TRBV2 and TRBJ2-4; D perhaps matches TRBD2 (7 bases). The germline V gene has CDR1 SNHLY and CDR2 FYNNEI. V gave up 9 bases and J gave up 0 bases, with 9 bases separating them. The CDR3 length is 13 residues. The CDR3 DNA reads TGTGCCAGGGGGGGGCTAGCCAAAAACATTCAGTACTTC. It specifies CARGGLAKNIQYF.